This paragraph covers one T cell receptor (beta chain) sequence. The read ends 3 residues before the CDR3 terminus; that terminus is restored from the germline J gene. Libraries were prepared by immunoSEQ multiplex PCR; TCRdb keeps only in-frame clonotypes and omits some of them. The table for this sample gives around 16,000 clones. These data belong to a study of T cells in women clearing cervical HPV infection. Study background: Women with histologically confirmed HPV16-related CIN3 or worse, 2 with invasive cancer, served as cases.

V lost 2 bases, J lost 5 bases, and 8 bases stayed unmatched. This CDR3 is built from 16 residues. Germline V gives CDR1 SGDLS, CDR2 YYNGEE. The receptor was derived from a woman between 18 and 75 years old with a cervical HPV16 infection that either progressed to CIN3+ or cleared (not recorded which). The chain recombines TRBV9 with TRBJ2-5, with TRBD2 identical over 11 bases. The sequenced sample was blood buffy coat. CDR3 sequence: CASSVGSGGARETQYF. The covered CDR3 bases are TGTGCCAGCAGCGTCGGTAGCGGGGGGGCTCGGGAGACC.